These 26 T cell receptor beta chains were all obtained from the same sample, sequenced in a study of blood T cell repertoires in COVID-19. Assay: immunoSEQ multiplex PCR; the TCRdb copy retains only in-frame clones and omits some. The table records about 270,000 clones, about 88% of them present only once. The sequencing input was PBMCs or T cells enriched from blood (not recorded which). These receptors originate from a woman in her 50s who had recovered from COVID-19.

To note about this clone: Other nucleotide sequences in the sample specify the same CDR3. The J gene is TRBJ1-1, the V gene TRBV20-1; D gene ambiguous. V lost 4 bases, J lost 1 base, and 4 bases lay in between. The CDR3 totals 11 residues. CDR1 is DFQATT, CDR2 SNEGSKA, per germline (reference sequence). CDR3 in amino acids: CSATRNTEAFF. The CDR3 coding sequence is TGCAGTGCTACGAGGAACACTGAAGCTTTCTTT.

The chain uses TRBV18 and TRBJ1-2; D may be TRBD1 (6 bases). Germline values: CDR1 KGHSH, CDR2 LQKENI. The ends were cut back, 2 bases at V and 8 bases at J, with 12 bases in the middle. The CDR3 extends over 13 amino acids. The CDR3 region has the DNA TGTGCCAGCTCACCAACAGGGTCGGACGGCTACACCTTC. It specifies CASSPTGSDGYTF.

The chain couples TRBV7-9 to TRBJ2-3; 7 positions agree with TRBD1. The CDR3 contains 15 residues. The V gene end was trimmed by 3 bases and the J gene end by 2 bases; junction bases not matched to a gene: 5. From germline, CDR1 is SEHNR and CDR2 FQNEAQ (reference sequence). The CDR3 here is CASSLAQGNTDTQYF. In nucleotides, the CDR3 is TGTGCCAGCAGCTTGGCACAGGGGAACACAGATACGCAGTATTTT.

The V call is TRBV6-2 or TRBV6-3, the J call TRBJ1-5; weak D call: TRBD1 (5 bases). The CDR3 is made up of 14 amino acids. The V end was cut by 0 bases, the J end by 7 bases, with 10 bases between. Germline V gene sequence: CDR1 MNHEY, CDR2 SVGEGT. In DNA form, the CDR3 reads TGTGCCAGCAGTTACTCGGACACGGCACAGCCCCAGCATTTT. Amino acids: CASSYSDTAQPQHF.

This chain connects TRBV4-3 to TRBJ2-3, with 9 bases lining up with TRBD2. From germline, CDR1 is LGHNA and CDR2 YSLEER. The CDR3 loop spans 17 amino acids. With V trimmed by 0 bases and J by 4 bases, 8 bases remained unmatched. CDR3 sequence (DNA): TGCGCCAGCAGCCAAGATTCCGCGGGAGGGCCGGCAGATACGCAGTATTTT. This translates into CASSQDSAGGPADTQYF.

The J gene is TRBJ2-2, the V gene TRBV6-4; 8 bases fit TRBD1. The trim removed 8 bases at V and 4 bases at J, leaving 6 bases unmatched. The CDR3 spans 14 residues. From germline, CDR1 is MRHNA and CDR2 SNTAGT. CDR3 nucleotides: TGTGCCAGCGCGCGGACAGGGACCACCGGGGAGCTGTTTTTT. It translates to CASARTGTTGELFF.

This clone came up once. The chain couples TRBV28 to TRBJ2-1; 14 bases match TRBD2. This CDR3 has 20 amino acids. J lost 9 bases, V lost 1 base, and 17 bases had no gene match. Germline V CDR1 and CDR2: MDHEN, SYDVKM. The CDR3 loop is CASSLSFRARGTSGSVEQFF. The CDR3 bases are TGTGCCAGCAGTTTATCGTTTCGGGCGCGGGGGACTAGCGGGAGCGTTGAGCAGTTCTTC. Using reference TRBV28 and TRBJ2-1 for the parts outside the CDR3, the full variable domain is DVKVTQSSRYLVKRTGEKVFLECVQDMDHENMFWYRQDPGLGLRLIYFSYDVKMKEKGDIPEGYSVSREKKERFSLILESASTNQTSMYLCASSLSFRARGTSGSVEQFFGPGTRLTVL.

Here the CDR3 reads CASSHDSSYEQYF. CDR3 bases: TGCGCCAGCAGCCACGACAGCTCCTACGAGCAGTACTTC. This sequence joins TRBV5-1 and TRBJ2-7, with a weak D call TRBD1 (5 bases). Trimming left V 4 bases short and J 0 bases short, with 8 bases between. Germline-derived CDR1 and CDR2 are SGHRS and YFSETQ. The CDR3 loop spans 13 amino acids. Supplemented by reference TRBV5-1 and TRBJ2-7, the full variable domain reads KAGVTQTPRYLIKTRGQQVTLSCSPISGHRSVSWYQQTPGQGLQFLFEYFSETQRNKGNFPGRFSGRQFSNSRSEMNVSTLELGDSALYLCASSHDSSYEQYFGPGTRLTVT.

The rearrangement joins TRBV27 to TRBJ2-1, with 9 nucleotides matching TRBD2. The CDR3 is 15 amino acids. CDR1 and CDR2 (germline): MNHEY, SMNVEV (reference sequence). Trimming took 5 bases from V and 14 from J; bases not matched to a gene: 16. The DNA of the CDR3 is TGTGCCAGCAGTCCGCTGGGGACTAGCAGCCAGCGGAAGTTCTTC. Translating gives CASSPLGTSSQRKFF.

J is TRBJ1-1 and V is TRBV30; D possibly corresponds to TRBD1 (6 bases). CDR3 length: 13 residues. The V gene's germline CDR1 is GTSNPN and CDR2 SVGIG (reference sequence). Between the trimmed V and J ends, which lost 0 bases and 4 bases, there was a span of 9 bases. In DNA, the CDR3 is TGTGCCTGGAGTGTACAGGGCTCCACTGAAGCTTTCTTT. Its translation: CAWSVQGSTEAFF.

V usage is TRBV4-3 and J usage is TRBJ1-2; D remains unclear. The CDR3 sequence is 16 residues long. With 0 bases removed from V and 0 bases from J, the gap between germline ends came to 11 bases. Germline-derived CDR1 and CDR2 are LGHNA and YSLEER. CDR3 sequence: CASSQEPPPANYGYTF. CDR3 in DNA: TGCGCCAGCAGCCAAGAACCCCCCCCAGCTAACTATGGCTACACCTTC.

The V and J genes are TRBV28 and TRBJ1-6; 9 nucleotides agree with TRBD1. V gave up 8 bases and J gave up 4 bases; unmatched junction bases: 24. The germline V gene encodes CDR1 MDHEN and CDR2 SYDVKM. The length of the CDR3 is 21 residues. CDR3 nucleotide sequence: TGTGCCAGCTCCCAGCCCCCCGGCAGAAGGGACAGGGAAACATATAATTCACCCCTCCACTTT. As protein: CASSQPPGRRDRETYNSPLHF.

The chain has TRBV2 and TRBJ1-1; 9 bases are a match to TRBD1. The ends lost 6 bases at V and 4 bases at J; junction bases unmatched: 6. This CDR3 has 14 residues. Germline CDR1 is SNHLY and CDR2 is FYNNEI. CDR3 protein: CASRETGGVTEAFF. Here the CDR3 DNA reads TGTGCCAGCAGAGAGACAGGGGGGGTCACTGAAGCTTTCTTT.

The chain combines TRBV7-9 with TRBJ2-1, with 10 bases identical to TRBD2. CDR1 and CDR2 from the germline V gene are SEHNR and FQNEAQ (reference sequence). V was clipped by 3 bases and J by 5 bases; unmatched bases: 10. This CDR3 is built from 17 residues. The DNA for the CDR3 is TGTGCCAGCAGCTTCCCCATTAGCGGGAGGCCAAACAATGAGCAGTTCTTC. It codes for CASSFPISGRPNNEQFF.

This chain connects TRBV11-2 to TRBJ2-1; 7 bases map to TRBD1. Per germline, CDR1 SGHAT and CDR2 FQNNGV. V trimming: 6 bases; J trimming: 9 bases; junction bases outside the gene matches: 8. The CDR3 contains 13 residues. The CDR3: CASSSDRVREQFF. CDR3 DNA sequence: TGTGCCAGCAGTTCCGACAGGGTCCGTGAGCAGTTCTTC.

This sequence joins TRBV11-2 and TRBJ2-1; 8 bases align to TRBD1. Unmatched junction bases numbered 5, after V lost 8 bases and J lost 2 bases. The germline V gene has CDR1 SGHAT and CDR2 FQNNGV. The CDR3 sequence is 14 residues long. The CDR3 DNA reads TGTGCCAGCGGCGGACAGGGCGCCTACAATGAGCAGTTCTTC. This sequence encodes CASGGQGAYNEQFF.

This chain uses TRBV4-2 with TRBJ2-7; unclear D gene. V lost 0 bases to trimming and J lost 7 bases, with 7 bases between them. This CDR3 is built from 12 residues. Germline loops: CDR1 LGHNA, CDR2 YNFKEQ. CDR3 sequence: CASSQDEREQYF. CDR3 bases: TGTGCCAGCAGCCAAGATGAGCGAGAGCAGTACTTC.

The chain links TRBV7-2 to TRBJ2-6; maybe TRBD1 (7 bases). V lost 4 bases to trimming and J lost 1 base, with 8 bases between them. Germline V gives CDR1 SGHTA, CDR2 FQGNSA. The CDR3 consists of 15 residues. The chain's CDR3 is CASSSGGSGANVLTF. CDR3 nucleotides: TGTGCCAGCAGCTCAGGGGGGTCTGGGGCCAACGTCCTGACTTTC.

The table lists this clone with many counts. The rearrangement joins TRBV28 to TRBJ2-7; tentatively, D is TRBD1 (7 bases). The CDR3 spans 14 residues. Germline-derived CDR1 and CDR2 are MDHEN and SYDVKM. The V end was cut by 6 bases, the J end by 3 bases, with 15 bases between. As DNA, the CDR3 is TGTGCCAGCAGCCCCAGACAGGGACTCTACGAGCAGTACTTC. Encoded protein: CASSPRQGLYEQYF.

This clone was observed once. This chain uses TRBV6-2 or TRBV6-3 with TRBJ2-7; 9 nucleotides align to TRBD2. CDR3 size: 15 residues. The germline V gene encodes CDR1 MNHEY and CDR2 SVGEGT. J lost 0 bases, V lost 6 bases, and 6 bases had no gene match. CDR3 DNA: TGTGCCAGCAGCTGGAGCGGGAGGCACTCCTACGAGCAGTACTTC. Protein product: CASSWSGRHSYEQYF.

The table lists this clone with a few counts. The gene calls are TRBV28 and TRBJ1-3, with 9 bases fitting TRBD1. The ends lost 6 bases at V and 0 bases at J; junction bases unmatched: 3. CDR3 length: 15 amino acids. The V gene's germline CDR1 is MDHEN and CDR2 SYDVKM. CDR3 DNA sequence: TGTGCCAGCAGACGGGACAGGGCCTCTGGAAACACCATATATTTT. As protein: CASRRDRASGNTIYF.

The chain couples TRBV19 to TRBJ1-2; D call uncertain. The CDR3 contains 13 residues. Germline lookup yields CDR1 LNHDA and CDR2 SQIVND (reference sequence). V dropped 5 bases and J dropped 0 bases, with 7 bases sitting between them. CDR3 sequence reads: CASSQNSNYGYTF. In DNA form, the CDR3 reads TGTGCCAGTAGTCAGAATTCTAACTATGGCTACACCTTC.

The rearrangement uses TRBV4-3 and TRBJ2-7; possibly TRBD2 for D (5 bases). Germline V gene lookup returns CDR1 LGHNA and CDR2 YSLEER. The CDR3 extends over 13 amino acids. V lost 3 bases and J lost 4, with 10 bases in between. In nucleotides, the CDR3 is TGCGCCAGCAGCCAGGGTCTAGCTTACGAGCAGTACTTC. This codes for CASSQGLAYEQYF.

The chain carries TRBV7-8 and TRBJ2-3, with D tentatively TRBD1 (6 bases). Deletions cut 2 bases from V and 0 bases from J, with 9 bases between. Germline CDR1 reads SGHVS; CDR2 reads FQNEAQ. This CDR3 has 15 amino acids. The CDR3 loop is CASSLNRASTDTQYF. CDR3 bases: TGTGCCAGCAGCTTAAACAGGGCTAGCACAGATACGCAGTATTTT. The full variable domain, in which reference TRBV7-8 and TRBJ2-3 provide the parts outside the CDR3, is GAGVSQSPRYKVAKRGQDVALRCDPISGHVSLFWYQQALGQGPEFLTYFQNEAQLDKSGLPSDRFFAERPEGSVSTLKIQRTQQEDSAVYLCASSLNRASTDTQYFGPGTRLTVL.

The rearrangement joins TRBV10-3 to TRBJ2-1, with a tentative D call TRBD1 (5 bases). The CDR3 is made up of 13 amino acids. V lost 5 bases to trimming and J lost 4 bases, with 9 bases between them. Germline V gives CDR1 ENHRY, CDR2 SYGVKD. CDR3 region: CAISYDSYNEQFF. The CDR3 DNA is TGTGCCATCAGTTACGACAGTTACAATGAGCAGTTCTTC.

This clone has only one observation. The chain is built from TRBV2 and TRBJ1-6; TRBD1 aligns across 7 bases. The germline V gene encodes CDR1 SNHLY and CDR2 FYNNEI. The CDR3 contains 14 residues. V gave up 6 bases and J gave up 8 bases; unmatched junction bases: 7. The CDR3 DNA reads as TGTGCCAGCAGGGCGCAGGGGGTGTATTCACCCCTCCACTTT. Protein: CASRAQGVYSPLHF.